This T cell receptor (beta chain) comes out of a study of blood T cell repertoires in COVID-19. Study-level background: PBMCs, B-cell-depleted T cells, or T cells provided the cDNA or gDNA that made up the material.

The data were produced by immunoSEQ multiplex PCR, yet TCRdb's version contains in-frame clones alone and is incomplete. This table has under 200,000 clones, approximately 87% appearing once. J lost 4 bases, V lost 2 bases, and 6 bases had no gene match. The CDR3 is 15 amino acids. CDR1 and CDR2 (germline): SGHRS, YFSETQ. Patients at the Seattle site were enrolled during active infection and followed longitudinally. This clonotype was sampled from a woman in her sixties or seventies with COVID-19, enrolled during active disease. The chain uses TRBV5-1 and TRBJ1-5; 7 nucleotides agree with TRBD1. Sequencing was carried out using peripheral blood. CDR3 DNA sequence: TGCGCCAGCAGCTTAATGGGACAGCAAAATCAGCCCCAGCATTTT. Protein sequence: CASSLMGQQNQPQHF.